These 17 T cell receptor beta chains originate from one sample sequenced in a study of cytomegalovirus exposure and HLA in healthy donors. The PCR made use of 60 Vbeta and 13 Jbeta primers. Sequencing was performed with immunoSEQ multiplex PCR; in TCRdb, only in-frame clones are kept and a portion is missing. The sample holds fewer than 150,000 clones; more than 75% are singletons and the top ten take 5.1%. The sequenced sample was PBMCs. The source is a male donor in good health and CMV-seronegative.

J is TRBJ2-7 and V is TRBV5-8, with 8 positions matching TRBD1. Trimming at V came to 3 bases and at J to 3 bases, leaving 5 bases not matched to a gene. The CDR3 has 14 residues. Germline V lookup: CDR1 SGHTS, CDR2 YDEGEE. The CDR3 here is CASSSGQGGYEQYF. The CDR3 bases are TGTGCCAGCAGCTCCGGACAGGGTGGCTACGAGCAGTACTTC.

This chain's CDR3 is CASSYSRAGGTGELFF. The CDR3 nucleotides read TGTGCCAGCAGTTACTCGAGGGCCGGGGGCACCGGGGAGCTGTTTTTT. V is TRBV6-5 and J is TRBJ2-2; TRBD2 is a possible D gene (6 bases). Germline V CDR1 and CDR2: MNHEY, SVGAGI. Between the trimmed V and J ends, which lost 0 bases and 4 bases, there was a span of 12 bases. The CDR3 is 16 amino acids.

The chain couples TRBV5-1 to TRBJ1-2; no firm D call. Trimming took off 4 bases at V and 4 bases at J, with 20 bases between the two ends. The germline gives CDR1 SGHRS, CDR2 YFSETQ. The CDR3 covers 16 residues. This CDR3 is CASSPQTIRHGYGYTF. DNA of the CDR3: TGCGCCAGCAGCCCCCAGACAATTAGGCACGGCTATGGCTACACCTTC.

The DNA for the CDR3 is TGTGCCAGCTCTCGTCAACTTGCCCCAGAGACCCAGTACTTC. This sequence encodes CASSRQLAPETQYF. The chain combines TRBV18 with TRBJ2-5; D is undetermined. The CDR3 length is 14 residues. V was shortened by 6 bases and J by 4 bases, with 15 bases between the two germline ends. Germline V gives CDR1 KGHSH, CDR2 LQKENI.

The gene calls are TRBV5-1 and TRBJ1-6, with TRBD1 matching 8 bases. Looked up from germline, CDR1 is SGHRS and CDR2 is YFSETQ. Trimming cost V 2 bases and J 8 bases; bases outside gene matches: 9. This CDR3 is 16 amino acids long. Written as DNA, the CDR3 is TGCGCCAGCAGCTTAACCCCGGGACAGGAATATTCACCCCTCCACTTT. Encoded protein: CASSLTPGQEYSPLHF.

The rearrangement uses TRBV20-1 and TRBJ2-7; a weak D match, TRBD2 (6 bases). Looked up from germline, CDR1 is DFQATT and CDR2 is SNEGSKA (reference sequence). Trimming shortened V by 1 base and J by 5 bases, and 6 bases separated the two germline ends. This CDR3 is built from 11 residues. Written as DNA, the CDR3 is TGCAGTGCTAGAGGGGGGGACGAGCAGTACTTC. This gives the protein CSARGGDEQYF.

The chain employs TRBV28 and TRBJ1-1, with 8 positions matching TRBD1. The V and J ends lost 3 bases and 12 bases, in that order; junction bases with no gene match: 3. The CDR3 has 11 amino acids. The germline gives CDR1 MDHEN, CDR2 SYDVKM. The CDR3 is CASSFRGQTFF. In nucleotides, the CDR3 is TGTGCCAGCAGTTTCAGGGGGCAAACTTTCTTT.

This rearrangement joins TRBV19 to TRBJ1-5, with D possibly matching TRBD1 (6 bases). CDR3 length equals 16 residues. Germline values: CDR1 LNHDA, CDR2 SQIVND (reference sequence). Trimming took off 3 bases at V and 6 bases at J, with 18 bases between the two ends. CDR3 nucleotide sequence: TGTGCCAGTAGTATCTCGTTCCGACAGGTTGGTCAGCCCCAGCATTTT. Protein: CASSISFRQVGQPQHF.

This sequence joins TRBV13 and TRBJ1-2, with TRBD1 as a possible D gene (5 bases). The CDR3 contains 13 residues. Germline loops: CDR1 PRHDT, CDR2 FYEKMQ (reference sequence). V lost 11 bases, J lost 2 bases, and 15 bases lay in between. This chain's CDR3 is CAPPGELNYGYTF. In nucleotides, the CDR3 is TGTGCCCCCCCGGGGGAATTGAACTATGGCTACACCTTC.

The count of this clone is one. The V call is TRBV7-8, the J call TRBJ2-5; D possibly corresponds to TRBD1 (5 bases). V lost 1 base and J 5 bases, leaving 23 bases between the germline ends. The CDR3 runs to 18 residues. In germline, CDR1 is SGHVS, CDR2 FQNEAQ. The CDR3 DNA is TGTGCCAGCAGCTTAGTTCAGTTGCTGGGGCCGAGTAACGAGACCCAGTACTTC. Amino acids: CASSLVQLLGPSNETQYF.

Only one count was recorded for this clone. The gene calls are TRBV7-2 and TRBJ1-6; possibly TRBD1 for D (5 bases). Germline V CDR1 and CDR2: SGHTA, FQGNSA. This CDR3 comprises 14 residues. Trimming pared 1 base from V and 11 bases from J, leaving 12 bases between. The CDR3 nucleotides are TGTGCCAGCAGCTTAGATAGGGGAAGGGCACCCCTCCACTTT. Its protein product is CASSLDRGRAPLHF. The entire variable domain, with the rest obtained from reference TRBV7-2 and TRBJ1-6, is as follows: GAGVSQSPSNKVTEKGKDVELRCDPISGHTALYWYRQSLGQGLEFLIYFQGNSAPDKSGLPSDRFSAERTGGSVSTLTIQRTQQEDSAVYLCASSLDRGRAPLHFGNGTRLTVT.

CDR3 loop: CASSQDNYNEQFF. CDR3 bases: TGCGCCAGCAGCCAAGACAACTACAATGAGCAGTTCTTC. This chain uses TRBV4-3 with TRBJ2-1; D ambiguous. Germline V gene lookup returns CDR1 LGHNA and CDR2 YSLEER. V gave up 0 bases and J gave up 3 bases, with 3 bases separating them. The CDR3 totals 13 residues.

The chain is built from TRBV9 and TRBJ1-2; 7 bases agree with TRBD1. Per the germline V gene, CDR1 is SGDLS and CDR2 is YYNGEE. The CDR3 length is 17 residues. V trimming: 0 bases; J trimming: 2 bases; junction bases outside the gene matches: 10. The CDR3: CASSVASFRGANYGYTF. The CDR3 region has the DNA TGTGCCAGCAGCGTAGCCTCCTTCAGGGGGGCAAACTATGGCTACACCTTC.

This clone was counted only a few times. The genes are TRBV7-2 and TRBJ2-5; 14 bases match TRBD2. CDR3 length: 18 amino acids. Trimming cost V 4 bases and J 5 bases; bases outside gene matches: 12. Per the germline V gene, CDR1 is SGHTA and CDR2 is FQGNSA. The CDR3 sequence is CASSSYTGLAGARETQYF. CDR3 nucleotide sequence: TGTGCCAGCAGCTCCTATACGGGACTAGCGGGGGCCCGGGAGACCCAGTACTTC.

A few counts support this clone. This chain connects TRBV27 to TRBJ1-1, with D maybe TRBD1 (5 bases). V was cut by 5 bases and J by 5 bases, with 12 bases left in between. Germline CDR1 reads MNHEY; CDR2 reads SMNVEV (reference sequence). This CDR3 has 13 residues. CDR3 in DNA: TGTGCCAGCAGTCCGGGGGGATCGACTGAAGCTTTCTTT. Residues: CASSPGGSTEAFF.

The rearrangement uses TRBV19 and TRBJ2-7, with D unclear. Germline CDR1 and CDR2: LNHDA and SQIVND (reference sequence). Trimming shortened V by 1 base and J by 0 bases, and 10 bases separated the two germline ends. The CDR3 has 15 residues. The CDR3 sequence: CASSIVLDSSYEQYF. The CDR3 DNA is TGTGCCAGTAGTATAGTCCTAGATAGCTCCTACGAGCAGTACTTC.

The chain uses TRBV11-2 and TRBJ2-1, with TRBD2 matching 7 bases. The CDR3 runs to 16 residues. Germline trimming cut 4 bases from V and 10 bases from J; bases unmatched to any gene: 16. Germline V gene lookup returns CDR1 SGHAT and CDR2 FQNNGV. DNA for the CDR3: TGTGCCAGCAGCTCGAAGGGCGGGGGACTTGGAGGAGAGCAGTTCTTC. Protein sequence: CASSSKGGGLGGEQFF.